The next 7 T cell receptor beta chains were all read from a single sample in a study of OX40 agonist ivuxolimab in advanced cancers. The protocol used for the library was the immunoSEQ multiplex PCR assay. Here the immuneACCESS table is served through TCRdb, limited to in-frame sequences with V and J called. Missing clones are a known gap in these copies; in checked studies unresolved V genes cover under half, and the rest lacks a known reason. This sample is represented by over 80,000 clones; just over 90% of them were singletons. Less than 0.35% of the sample lies in the top ten. Sequenced material: CD4+ or CD8+ T cells sorted from blood, taken in a trial of the OX40 agonist ivuxolimab. Every receptor here comes from an adult with an advanced solid tumor such as melanoma, head and neck, liver or kidney cancer.

This chain connects TRBV6-1 to TRBJ2-7; no definite D call. Between the trimmed V and J ends, which lost 3 bases and 1 base, there was a span of 7 bases. Germline V gene sequence: CDR1 MNHNS, CDR2 SASEGT. This CDR3 region has 13 residues. The CDR3 coding sequence is TGTGCCAGCAGTGACCGACATTCCTACGAGCAGTACTTC. This gives the protein CASSDRHSYEQYF.

This chain joins TRBV18 and TRBJ2-1, with D unresolved. The germline CDR1 and CDR2 sequences are KGHSH and LQKENI. This CDR3 spans 12 amino acids. Trimming stripped 4 bases from V and 8 bases from J, with 9 bases between. CDR3 in amino acids: CASSRSRDEQFF. CDR3 sequence (DNA): TGTGCCAGCTCACGGAGTAGGGATGAGCAGTTCTTC. The entire variable domain, with the rest obtained from reference TRBV18 and TRBJ2-1, is as follows: NAGVMQNPRHLVRRRGQEARLRCSPMKGHSHVYWYRQLPEEGLKFMVYLQKENIIDESGMPKERFSAEFPKEGPSILRIQQVVRGDSAAYFCASSRSRDEQFFGPGTRLTVL.

The chain combines TRBV7-2 with TRBJ2-1, with 7 bases aligning to TRBD2. CDR1 is SGHTA, CDR2 FQGNSA, per germline. The CDR3 spans 16 residues. Germline trimming cut 1 base from V and 8 bases from J; bases unmatched to any gene: 11. The CDR3 region has the DNA TGTGCCAGCAGCTTAGGGGAGGGGCCAAAGGGCTATGAGCAGTTCTTC. Translated, it gives CASSLGEGPKGYEQFF.

The chain joins TRBV5-1 to TRBJ2-1; D may be TRBD2 (6 bases). V shed 0 bases and J shed 0 bases, with 13 bases lying between them. The CDR3 contains 17 residues. Germline V gives CDR1 SGHRS, CDR2 YFSETQ. The CDR3 spells CASSLEGLLSSYNEQFF. The CDR3 DNA reads TGCGCCAGCAGCTTGGAGGGACTCCTGAGCTCCTACAATGAGCAGTTCTTC. Supplemented by reference TRBV5-1 and TRBJ2-1, the full variable domain reads KAGVTQTPRYLIKTRGQQVTLSCSPISGHRSVSWYQQTPGQGLQFLFEYFSETQRNKGNFPGRFSGRQFSNSRSEMNVSTLELGDSALYLCASSLEGLLSSYNEQFFGPGTRLTVL.

This chain uses TRBV18 with TRBJ2-7; D gene uncertain. Per the germline V gene, CDR1 is KGHSH and CDR2 is LQKENI. With 6 bases removed from V and 2 bases from J, the gap between germline ends came to 5 bases. This CDR3 has 11 amino acids. CDR3 DNA: TGTGCCAGCTCTTTCACCTACGAGCAGTACTTC. Amino acids: CASSFTYEQYF. The whole variable domain, filled in from reference TRBV18 and TRBJ2-7, reads NAGVMQNPRHLVRRRGQEARLRCSPMKGHSHVYWYRQLPEEGLKFMVYLQKENIIDESGMPKERFSAEFPKEGPSILRIQQVVRGDSAAYFCASSFTYEQYFGPGTRLTVT.

The rearrangement uses TRBV5-1 and TRBJ2-2; no clear D. CDR3 length: 15 amino acids. Germline V gene data show CDR1 as SGHRS and CDR2 as YFSETQ. Trimming cost V 2 bases and J 0 bases, with 8 bases left between them. The CDR3 sequence is CASSFDHANTGELFF. In DNA form, the CDR3 reads TGCGCCAGCAGCTTTGACCACGCGAACACCGGGGAGCTGTTTTTT.

This clone has only one observation. This chain links TRBV7-2 with TRBJ2-7; 7 nucleotides line up with TRBD2. The CDR3 is 15 amino acids. Germline CDR1 and CDR2: SGHTA and FQGNSA. J gave up 7 bases and V 0 bases, and 9 bases lay outside the gene matches. CDR3 DNA sequence: TGTGCCAGCAGCTTAGCAGGCCTAGCGGACGGGGAGCAGTACTTC. Translation: CASSLAGLADGEQYF.